The 26 T cell receptor beta chains below were found in one sample sequenced in a study of T cell responses to AZD1222 COVID-19 vaccine. Clones were read by immunoSEQ multiplex PCR, and TCRdb kept only the in-frame ones, dropping some. The sample shows about 150,000 clones, approximately 91% of them seen only once. This material consisted of peripheral blood, taken 28 days after the second AZD1222 dose. The receptor set was obtained from an adult who received the AZD1222 COVID-19 vaccine.

V is TRBV10-3 and J is TRBJ2-1; 10 nucleotides align to TRBD2. Germline trimming cut 4 bases from V and 5 bases from J; bases unmatched to any gene: 17. Germline CDR1 is ENHRY and CDR2 is SYGVKD. CDR3 size: 19 residues. CDR3 DNA sequence: TGTGCCATCAGTGGGACCCCACTCACCAGCGGGGGGGCAGACAATGAGCAGTTCTTC. It yields the protein CAISGTPLTSGGADNEQFF.

V gene TRBV18 combines with J gene TRBJ2-5; weak D call: TRBD2 (6 bases). V dropped 5 bases and J dropped 1 base, with 14 bases sitting between them. The germline CDR1 and CDR2 sequences are KGHSH and LQKENI. The CDR3 length is 15 residues. Here the CDR3 DNA reads TGTGCCAGCTCAGGAGGGGTAACAGGCCAAGAGACCCAGTACTTC. Protein: CASSGGVTGQETQYF.

This chain uses TRBV7-5 with TRBJ2-1; whether TRBD1, the table's D call, matches the DNA was not checked. TRBV7-5 is a pseudogene. This CDR3 is 12 amino acids long. The chain's CDR3 is CVRNTGGNEQFF. As DNA, the CDR3 is TGTGTCAGAAACACAGGGGGCAATGAGCAGTTCTTC.

The V and J genes are TRBV19 and TRBJ2-2, with 8 bases fitting TRBD2. Germline loops: CDR1 LNHDA, CDR2 SQIVND (reference sequence). The CDR3 loop spans 14 amino acids. The junction had 3 bases not matched to a gene; V was cut back by 3 bases and J by 6 bases. The CDR3 sequence: CASSIGLASGELFF. CDR3 in DNA: TGTGCCAGTAGTATCGGACTAGCTTCCGGGGAGCTGTTTTTT.

The chain combines TRBV7-9 with TRBJ2-7; no definite D call. This CDR3 contains 12 residues. CDR1 is SEHNR and CDR2 is FQNEAQ in the germline V gene (reference sequence). The V gene lost 8 bases and the J gene lost 0 bases, with 8 bases spanning the gap. The CDR3 protein is CASQGNSYEQYF. The CDR3 nucleotides are TGTGCCAGCCAAGGGAACTCCTACGAGCAGTACTTC.

This clone was found once. This sequence joins TRBV12-3 or TRBV12-4 and TRBJ2-1; 8 nucleotides line up with TRBD2. CDR3 size: 13 residues. J lost 4 bases, V lost 6 bases, and 2 bases had no gene match. In nucleotides, the CDR3 is TGTGCCAGCAGGGGGACTAGATACAATGAGCAGTTCTTC. Its translation: CASRGTRYNEQFF.

The chain is built from TRBV29-1 and TRBJ2-7, with a weak D call TRBD2 (6 bases). Germline V gene data show CDR1 as SQVTM and CDR2 as ANQGSEA. This CDR3 is built from 12 residues. Trimming left V 7 bases short and J 4 bases short, with 14 bases between. CDR3 DNA: TGCAGCGGAATCCTCGGGGGTTACGAGCAGTACTTC. Amino acids: CSGILGGYEQYF.

The chain has TRBV2 and TRBJ1-1; a possible D gene is TRBD1 (5 bases). Germline V CDR1 and CDR2: SNHLY, FYNNEI. V was cut by 6 bases and J by 0 bases, with 11 bases left in between. This CDR3 region has 14 residues. The CDR3 loop is CASRAGLLNTEAFF. CDR3 nucleotide sequence: TGTGCCAGCAGGGCGGGACTCCTGAACACTGAAGCTTTCTTT.

The rearrangement links TRBV29-1 to TRBJ2-5; D remains unclear. The CDR3 is made up of 13 amino acids. Germline CDR1 is SQVTM and CDR2 is ANQGSEA. V was pared by 4 bases and J by 5 bases, with 14 bases between. The CDR3 loop is CSVAKPGGETQYF. The CDR3 nucleotides are TGCAGCGTTGCCAAGCCCGGTGGGGAGACCCAGTACTTC.

In nucleotides, the CDR3 is TGTGCCAGCAGCGAATGGACTAGCGGGAGTAATGAGCAGTTCTTC. This encodes CASSEWTSGSNEQFF. The V and J genes are TRBV9 and TRBJ2-1, with TRBD2 identical over 13 bases. CDR3 length equals 15 residues. Germline V gene lookup returns CDR1 SGDLS and CDR2 YYNGEE. The V segment lost 3 bases and the J segment 7 bases; nucleotides outside the gene matches: 4.

The chain employs TRBV6-5 and TRBJ2-7; TRBD2 agrees at 8 bases. The CDR3 has 15 residues. With 7 bases clipped from V and 3 bases from J, the junction kept 11 bases outside the gene matches. Germline V gene data show CDR1 as MNHEY and CDR2 as SVGAGI. DNA for the CDR3: TGTGCCAGCACCGGCGGGGGGCCGGGAAACTACGAGCAGTACTTC. Amino acid sequence: CASTGGGPGNYEQYF.

The chain carries TRBV13 and TRBJ2-1, with 10 bases lining up with TRBD2. Germline CDR1 is PRHDT and CDR2 is FYEKMQ (reference sequence). The CDR3 sequence is 18 residues long. Trimming removed 5 bases from V and 8 bases from J; junction bases left unmatched: 18. The CDR3 spells CASSTITRLAGAPDEQFF. CDR3 in DNA: TGTGCCAGCAGCACCATAACCCGACTAGCGGGCGCCCCCGATGAGCAGTTCTTC.

The chain uses TRBV9 and TRBJ2-7, with D maybe TRBD1 (6 bases). Germline V CDR1 and CDR2: SGDLS, YYNGEE. The ends were cut back, 0 bases at V and 3 bases at J, with 19 bases in the middle. The CDR3 length is 17 residues. This CDR3 is CASSVGGRTVGLYEQYF. DNA of the CDR3: TGTGCCAGCAGCGTAGGGGGACGGACAGTAGGCCTCTACGAGCAGTACTTC.

This chain connects TRBV6-5 to TRBJ2-3, with TRBD2 identical over 11 bases. Germline CDR1 is MNHEY and CDR2 is SVGAGI. The length of the CDR3 is 16 residues. The V segment lost 2 bases and the J segment 4 bases; nucleotides outside the gene matches: 5. CDR3 in amino acids: CASSYLAGGEADTQYF. In DNA form, the CDR3 reads TGTGCCAGCAGTTACCTAGCGGGGGGAGAGGCAGATACGCAGTATTTT.

V gene TRBV29-1 combines with J gene TRBJ2-3; D remains ambiguous. This CDR3 spans 13 amino acids. V shed 3 bases and J shed 0 bases, with 7 bases lying between them. The germline V gene has CDR1 SQVTM and CDR2 ANQGSEA. The CDR3 sequence: CSVEDTSTDTQYF. The CDR3 coding sequence is TGCAGCGTTGAGGATACTAGCACAGATACGCAGTATTTT.

This rearrangement joins TRBV19 to TRBJ1-2, with TRBD1 matching 9 bases. Per the germline V gene, CDR1 is LNHDA and CDR2 is SQIVND (reference sequence). The ends lost 4 bases at V and 8 bases at J; junction bases unmatched: 8. The CDR3 is 14 residues long. The DNA of the CDR3 is TGTGCCAGTAGTACGGGACAGGGTGGATTGGGCTACACCTTC. It specifies CASSTGQGGLGYTF. The variable domain in full, completed from reference TRBV19 and TRBJ1-2, reads DGGITQSPKYLFRKEGQNVTLSCEQNLNHDAMYWYRQDPGQGLRLIYYSQIVNDFQKGDIAEGYSVSREKKESFPLTVTSAQKNPTAFYLCASSTGQGGLGYTFGSGTRLTVV.

The chain uses TRBV4-3 and TRBJ1-2, with D unresolved. Trimming cost V 0 bases and J 3 bases, with 17 bases left between them. Germline CDR1 reads LGHNA; CDR2 reads YSLEER. The CDR3 has 17 residues. DNA of the CDR3: TGCGCCAGCAGCCAAGATTGGTCCGAATCGTACGACTATGGCTACACCTTC. Translated: CASSQDWSESYDYGYTF.

The V gene is TRBV19, the J gene TRBJ1-1; no reliable D call. The length of the CDR3 is 11 residues. Germline assignment: CDR1 LNHDA and CDR2 SQIVND (reference sequence). Trimming shortened V by 3 bases and J by 4 bases, and 3 bases separated the two germline ends. The CDR3, as DNA: TGTGCCAGTAGTATGGCCACTGAAGCTTTCTTT. Translating gives CASSMATEAFF.

V and J are TRBV24-1 and TRBJ1-2, with D tentatively TRBD1 (5 bases). In germline, CDR1 is KGHDR, CDR2 SFDVKD. The V end lost 4 bases, the J end lost 3 bases, and 14 bases lay between the germline ends. The CDR3 runs to 15 residues. CDR3 coding DNA: TGTGCCACCAGTGACCCGACCGACAGATACTATGGCTACACCTTC. Encoded protein: CATSDPTDRYYGYTF.

V is TRBV5-6 and J is TRBJ1-1; a possible D gene is TRBD1 (6 bases). This CDR3 is built from 13 residues. Trimming took off 6 bases at V and 6 bases at J, with 15 bases between the two ends. Germline V gene data show CDR1 as SGHDT and CDR2 as YYEEEE. CDR3 DNA: TGTGCCAGCAAGTCACAGGGATCTCCTGAAGCTTTCTTT. As protein: CASKSQGSPEAFF.

This chain joins TRBV27 and TRBJ2-7, with D possibly TRBD2 on 5 matching bases. The CDR3 has 14 amino acids. Germline CDR1 MNHEY, CDR2 SMNVEV (reference sequence). Trimming removed 3 bases from V and 6 bases from J, with 15 bases in between. The CDR3 nucleotides read TGTGCCAGCAGTTTCGCGGGCAGACGGTTCGAGCAGTACTTC. Its translation is CASSFAGRRFEQYF.

The chain couples TRBV11-3 to TRBJ2-7, with 9 nucleotides matching TRBD2. The CDR3 has 13 amino acids. V gave up 6 bases and J gave up 6 bases; unmatched junction bases: 6. Per the germline V gene, CDR1 is SGHNT and CDR2 is YENEEA. CDR3 DNA sequence: TGTGCCAGCAGGCGGGGGGGTAGTCCCGAGCAGTACTTC. As protein: CASRRGGSPEQYF. Variable domain in full (rest from reference TRBV11-3 and TRBJ2-7): EAGVVQSPRYKIIEKKQPVAFWCNPISGHNTLYWYLQNLGQGPELLIRYENEEAVDDSQLPKDRFSAERLKGVDSTLKIQPAELGDSAVYLCASRRGGSPEQYFGPGTRLTVT.

This clone was seen only a few times. The chain recombines TRBV27 with TRBJ2-2, with D possibly matching TRBD2 (5 bases). The CDR3 runs to 16 residues. Germline loops: CDR1 MNHEY, CDR2 SMNVEV (reference sequence). V was clipped by 0 bases and J by 7 bases, with 15 bases between them. CDR3 DNA sequence: TGTGCCAGCAGTTTATCGAGTGGGCAGGAGGACGGGGAGCTGTTTTTT. Its translation: CASSLSSGQEDGELFF.

The chain combines TRBV6-2 or TRBV6-3 with TRBJ2-1; 8 bases map to TRBD2. Germline-derived CDR1 and CDR2 are MNHEY and SVGEGT. This CDR3 region has 17 residues. Trimming at V came to 4 bases and at J to 2 bases, leaving 10 bases not matched to a gene. The CDR3 DNA follows: TGTGCCAGCAGTTGGGCGCAGCGAGCGGGGGCCTACAATGAGCAGTTCTTC. As protein: CASSWAQRAGAYNEQFF.

This clone was found once. V is TRBV25-1 and J is TRBJ2-1; 11 bases are a match to TRBD2. CDR1 is MGHDK and CDR2 is SYGVNS in the germline V gene. With V trimmed by 1 base and J by 6 bases, 5 bases remained unmatched. The CDR3 covers 16 residues. In DNA, the CDR3 is TGTGCCAGCAGTGAATTCTCTGGGACTAGCGGCAATGAGCAGTTCTTC. This codes for CASSEFSGTSGNEQFF.

CDR3 region: CASSQRIRGNTIYF. CDR3 bases: TGTGCCAGCAGCCAAAGGATCCGGGGAAACACCATATATTTT. The chain carries TRBV7-8 and TRBJ1-3; D gene ambiguous. With 5 bases removed from V and 4 bases from J, the gap between germline ends came to 12 bases. The CDR3 contains 14 residues. The V gene's germline CDR1 is SGHVS and CDR2 FQNEAQ. Full variable domain (remainder filled in from reference TRBV7-8 and TRBJ1-3): GAGVSQSPRYKVAKRGQDVALRCDPISGHVSLFWYQQALGQGPEFLTYFQNEAQLDKSGLPSDRFFAERPEGSVSTLKIQRTQQEDSAVYLCASSQRIRGNTIYFGEGSWLTVV.